This T cell receptor (beta chain) was captured in a study of blood T cell repertoires in COVID-19. Study details: Sites in the United States, Italy and Spain provided acute and convalescent COVID-19 samples. From T cells, B-cell-depleted T cells, or PBMCs came the material, which was cDNA or gDNA.

CDR3 length: 16 amino acids. The V gene end was trimmed by 0 bases and the J gene end by 2 bases; junction bases not matched to a gene: 4. Germline CDR1 is MGHRA and CDR2 is YSYEKL. Clones were sequenced by immunoSEQ multiplex PCR, and TCRdb holds only the in-frame ones, with some missing. The data hold some 150,000 clones, with 80% to 90% observed a single time. This TCR was recovered from a woman in her fifties or sixties with acute or convalescent COVID-19. The gene calls are TRBV4-1 and TRBJ1-5, with 7 bases aligning to TRBD1. The specimen sequenced was peripheral blood. The CDR3 protein is CASSQDRGEGNQPQHF. DNA of the CDR3: TGCGCCAGCAGCCAAGACAGGGGGGAAGGCAATCAGCCCCAGCATTTT.